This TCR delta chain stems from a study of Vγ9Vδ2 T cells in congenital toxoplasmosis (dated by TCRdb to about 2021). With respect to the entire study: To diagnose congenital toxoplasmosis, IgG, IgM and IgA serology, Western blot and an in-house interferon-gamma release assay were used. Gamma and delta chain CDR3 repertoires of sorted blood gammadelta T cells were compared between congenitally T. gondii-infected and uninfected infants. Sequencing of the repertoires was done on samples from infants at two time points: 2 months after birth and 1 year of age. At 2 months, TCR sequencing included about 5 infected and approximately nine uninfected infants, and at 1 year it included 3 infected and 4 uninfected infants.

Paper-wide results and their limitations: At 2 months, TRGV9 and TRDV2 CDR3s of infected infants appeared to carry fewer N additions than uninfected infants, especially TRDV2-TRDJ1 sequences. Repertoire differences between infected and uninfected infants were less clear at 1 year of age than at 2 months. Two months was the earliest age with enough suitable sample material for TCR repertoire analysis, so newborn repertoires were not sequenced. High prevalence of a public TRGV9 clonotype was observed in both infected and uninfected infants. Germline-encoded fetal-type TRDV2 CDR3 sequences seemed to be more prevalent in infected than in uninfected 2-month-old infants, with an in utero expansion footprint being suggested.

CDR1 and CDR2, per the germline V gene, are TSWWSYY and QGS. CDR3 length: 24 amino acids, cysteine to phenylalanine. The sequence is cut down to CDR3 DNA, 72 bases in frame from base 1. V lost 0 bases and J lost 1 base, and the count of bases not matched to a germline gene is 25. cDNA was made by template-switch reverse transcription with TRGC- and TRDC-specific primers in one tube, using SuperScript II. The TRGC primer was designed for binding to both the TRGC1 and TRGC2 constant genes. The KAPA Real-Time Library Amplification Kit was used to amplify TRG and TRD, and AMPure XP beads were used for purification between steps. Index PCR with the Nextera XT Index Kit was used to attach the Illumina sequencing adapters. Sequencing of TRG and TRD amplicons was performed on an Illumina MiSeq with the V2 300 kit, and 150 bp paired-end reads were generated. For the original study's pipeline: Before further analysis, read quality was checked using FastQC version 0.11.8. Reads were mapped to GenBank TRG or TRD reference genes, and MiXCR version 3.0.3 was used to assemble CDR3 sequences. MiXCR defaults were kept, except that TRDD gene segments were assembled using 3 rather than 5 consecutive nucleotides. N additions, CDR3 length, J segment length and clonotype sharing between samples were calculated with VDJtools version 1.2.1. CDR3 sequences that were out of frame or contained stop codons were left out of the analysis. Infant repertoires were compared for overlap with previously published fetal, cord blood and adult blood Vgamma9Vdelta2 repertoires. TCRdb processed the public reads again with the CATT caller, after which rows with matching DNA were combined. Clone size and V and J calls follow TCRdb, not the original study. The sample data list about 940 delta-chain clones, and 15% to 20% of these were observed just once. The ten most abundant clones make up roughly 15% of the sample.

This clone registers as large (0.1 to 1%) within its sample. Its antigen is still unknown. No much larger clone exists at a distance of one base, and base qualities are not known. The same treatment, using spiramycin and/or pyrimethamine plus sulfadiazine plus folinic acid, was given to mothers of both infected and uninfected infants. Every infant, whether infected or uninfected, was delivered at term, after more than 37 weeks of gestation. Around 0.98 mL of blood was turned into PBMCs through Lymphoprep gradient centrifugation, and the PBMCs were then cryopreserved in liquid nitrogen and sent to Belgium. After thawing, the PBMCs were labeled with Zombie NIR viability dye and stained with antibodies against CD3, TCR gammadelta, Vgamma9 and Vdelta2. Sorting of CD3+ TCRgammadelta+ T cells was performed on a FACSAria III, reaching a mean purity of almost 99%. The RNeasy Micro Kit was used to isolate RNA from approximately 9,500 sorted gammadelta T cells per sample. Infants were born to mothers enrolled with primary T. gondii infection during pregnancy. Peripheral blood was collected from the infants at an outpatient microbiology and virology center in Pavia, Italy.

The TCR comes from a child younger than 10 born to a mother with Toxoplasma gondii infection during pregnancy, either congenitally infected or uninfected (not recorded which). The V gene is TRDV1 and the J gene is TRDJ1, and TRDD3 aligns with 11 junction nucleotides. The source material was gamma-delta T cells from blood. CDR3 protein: CALGELGLRPTRYWGIRITDKLIF. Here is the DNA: TGTGCTCTTGGGGAACTAGGGCTGCGACCTACCCGGTACTGGGGGATAAGGATCACCGATAAACTCATCTTT.